Reported below is one TCR beta chain. What it binds is unknown. This entry belongs to a study of T-cell memory formation after mild COVID-19. About the research overall: TCR clusters were mostly confined to one donor each.

The germline gives CDR1 SQVTM, CDR2 ANQGSEA. Trimming took 5 bases from V and 5 from J, leaving 12 bases between them. This CDR3 is 12 amino acids long. TCRdb ran MiXCR on the 5' RACE reads and lists one entry per CDR3 protein. Of 400,000 or so distinct CDR3 sequences listed, 15% to 25% were seen once; the top ten hold about 8.1%. Study conclusions and caveats: Specificity for SARS-CoV-2 was not confirmed among the second-wave clones peaking on day 37. Clones that got smaller from day 15 to 85 had even CD4/CD8, while clones growing later tipped toward CD4+. Some responding clones appeared in pre-infection memory, suggesting cross-reactive memory joined.

V gene TRBV29-1 combines with J gene TRBJ2-5; D gene uncertain. The sequence came from an adult woman who had mild COVID-19 (a few samples of this study predate the infection). Cell type and time point are not known. The material sequenced was PBMCs or a T cell subset sorted from them (not recorded which). DNA of the CDR3: TGCAGCGTTATGGAAGGGTTGGAGACCCAGTACTTC. It specifies CSVMEGLETQYF.